This T cell receptor beta chain originates from a study of blood T cell repertoires in COVID-19. Study at large: PBMCs, B-cell-depleted T cells, or T cells were the source of the cDNA or gDNA that made up the material.

In the source study's methods: From reference gene primer amplification, estimates of nucleated cell counts were derived. Measured with immunoSEQ multiplex PCR; TCRdb has only the in-frame clones, and not every one. That table furnishes V, J and clone size, whereas the DNA furnished D and trimming. Among 270,000 or so clones listed, about nine tenths were seen once. Germline V lookup: CDR1 MNHNY, CDR2 SVGAGI (reference sequence). The CDR3 is made up of 18 amino acids. The J segment lost 6 bases and the V segment lost 5 bases, leaving 16 bases of the junction unmatched. The sequenced material came from peripheral blood. The rearrangement uses TRBV6-6 and TRBJ2-3, with 11 bases lining up with TRBD1. This receptor was identified in a woman aged 25 to 39 with COVID-19, enrolled during active disease. The chain's CDR3 is CASSPQYGQGAISDTQYF. CDR3 nucleotides: TGTGCCAGCAGTCCTCAATACGGACAGGGGGCTATTTCGGATACGCAGTATTTT.